The 8 T cell receptor beta chains below were found in one sample sequenced in a study of control samples from healthy donors and cancer patients. Profiled with immunoSEQ multiplex PCR; TCRdb holds only in-frame clones, not every one. The table records some 82,000 clones, 65% to 90% of them present only once. The sequenced sample consisted of PBMCs. The receptors derive from a man between 60 and 75 years old with head and neck cancer.

The chain has TRBV5-5 and TRBJ2-1, with D tentatively TRBD2 (5 bases). The germline V gene has CDR1 SGHKS and CDR2 YYEKEE (reference sequence). V dropped 0 bases and J dropped 6 bases, with 16 bases sitting between them. The CDR3 sequence is 16 residues long. CDR3 region: CASSLAGDGWINEQFF. The CDR3 region has the DNA TGTGCCAGCAGCTTGGCCGGGGATGGGTGGATCAATGAGCAGTTCTTC.

A word on this clone: Distinct nucleotide sequences in the sample also encode this CDR3. The genes are TRBV3-1 (or the pseudogene TRBV3-2) and TRBJ1-1; D not certain. The CDR3 sequence is 19 residues long. From germline, CDR1 is LGHDT and CDR2 YNNKEL (reference sequence). V shed 0 bases and J shed 1 base, with 21 bases lying between them. CDR3 loop: CASSQDLSLFRLSNTEAFF. In nucleotides, the CDR3 is TGTGCCAGCAGCCAAGATCTCTCATTGTTCCGTTTGTCGAACACTGAAGCTTTCTTT.

The chain couples TRBV19 to TRBJ1-1; 9 bases are shared with TRBD1. V trimming: 6 bases; J trimming: 10 bases; junction bases outside the gene matches: 15. The CDR3 sequence is 15 residues long. Germline CDR1 reads LNHDA; CDR2 reads SQIVND (reference sequence). CDR3 sequence (DNA): TGTGCCAGTAGACCTCCCGTCAATACAGGGGGCGTAGCTTTCTTT. Protein: CASRPPVNTGGVAFF.

The chain recombines TRBV10-3 with TRBJ2-3, with 8 bases identical to TRBD2. The CDR3 covers 13 residues. Unmatched junction bases numbered 7, after V lost 8 bases and J lost 6 bases. Germline V gene data show CDR1 as ENHRY and CDR2 as SYGVKD. The DNA for the CDR3 is TGTGCCATCTCGGGAGGGCCATGGGATACGCAGTATTTT. It translates to CAISGGPWDTQYF.

The rearrangement links TRBV5-1 to TRBJ2-3, with 7 positions matching TRBD2. Germline CDR1 SGHRS, CDR2 YFSETQ. V shed 2 bases, J shed 0 bases, and the junction held 6 bases outside the gene matches. The CDR3 length is 16 residues. The CDR3 region is CASSFYSGRSTDTQYF. The CDR3 DNA follows: TGCGCCAGCAGCTTTTATAGCGGGCGTAGCACAGATACGCAGTATTTT.

This clone was detected a few times. In nucleotides, the CDR3 is TGCAGCGTTGAGGAAAGCTCTGGAAACACCATATATTTT. It encodes CSVEESSGNTIYF. The gene calls are TRBV29-1 and TRBJ1-3; D is ambiguous. Germline CDR1 reads SQVTM; CDR2 reads ANQGSEA. Trimming shortened V by 3 bases and J by 0 bases, and 6 bases separated the two germline ends. The CDR3 covers 13 residues.

V usage is TRBV5-1 and J usage is TRBJ2-5; 11 bases agree with TRBD1. CDR1 is SGHRS and CDR2 is YFSETQ in the germline V gene. The CDR3 has 16 residues. Trimming took 1 base from V and 5 from J; bases not matched to a gene: 7. CDR3 sequence: CASSLFWTGGAETQYF. The CDR3 DNA sequence: TGCGCCAGCAGCTTGTTCTGGACAGGGGGCGCGGAGACCCAGTACTTC.

This clone was seen a handful of times. This rearrangement joins TRBV2 to TRBJ1-5; D remains unclear. Per the germline V gene, CDR1 is SNHLY and CDR2 is FYNNEI. V was cut by 8 bases and J by 0 bases, with 8 bases left in between. This CDR3 has 13 amino acids. The CDR3 is CASRWDSNQPQHF. DNA of the CDR3: TGTGCCAGCCGCTGGGATAGCAATCAGCCCCAGCATTTT.